The rows below give T cell receptor beta chains drawn from one sample of a study of cytomegalovirus exposure and HLA in healthy donors. TCRdb's copy holds only in-frame clones and misses some; the assay was immunoSEQ multiplex PCR. The sample comprises roughly 230,000 clones, about 85% of which are singletons, and 0.2% to 0.25% rests with the top ten. Sequencing was performed on PBMCs. These receptors all stem from a girl aged 2-10 years in good health and CMV-seronegative. Each CDR3 is given with its conserved first and last residue. The order of the fields is J gene, V gene, clone size, D gene, CDR3 DNA, CDR3 protein. D genes are given only for firm matches. Clone size, where shown, is once, few, many, or a class for clones that have expanded.

j_call: TRBJ2-3
v_call: TRBV5-1
clone_size: .
d_call: TRBD2
cdr3_nt: TGCGCCAGCGAGCGGGGGGCGGGCACAGATACGCAGTATTTT
cdr3_aa: CASERGAGTDTQYF

j_call: TRBJ1-1
v_call: TRBV6-5
clone_size: .
d_call: TRBD1
cdr3_nt: TGTGCCAGCAGTCTACCGGGACAGGGCGGCACTGAAGCTTTCTTT
cdr3_aa: CASSLPGQGGTEAFF

j_call: TRBJ1-4
v_call: TRBV6-5
clone_size: .
d_call: .
cdr3_nt: TGTGCCAGCAGTGGGAGGGCAACTAATGAAAAACTGTTTTTT
cdr3_aa: CASSGRATNEKLFF

j_call: TRBJ2-1
v_call: TRBV2
clone_size: .
d_call: TRBD2
cdr3_nt: TGTGCCAGCAGTCCCCGACTAGCGGGGGGGGTGAATGAGCAGTTCTTC
cdr3_aa: CASSPRLAGGVNEQFF

j_call: TRBJ1-3
v_call: TRBV27
clone_size: .
d_call: .
cdr3_nt: TGTGCCAGCAGTTCCCCGGGAAACACCATATATTTT
cdr3_aa: CASSSPGNTIYF

j_call: TRBJ2-7
v_call: TRBV5-1
clone_size: .
d_call: TRBD2
cdr3_nt: TGCGCCAGCAGCTTGGGGGCTAGCGGATCCTACGAGCAGTACTTC
cdr3_aa: CASSLGASGSYEQYF

j_call: TRBJ2-1
v_call: TRBV7-8
clone_size: .
d_call: .
cdr3_nt: TGTGCCAGCAGCTTAGGAATCTCTAGCGTCTACAATGAGCAGTTCTTC
cdr3_aa: CASSLGISSVYNEQFF

j_call: TRBJ1-5
v_call: TRBV2
clone_size: once
d_call: .
cdr3_nt: TGTGCCAGCAGATACAGATATAGCAATCAGCCCCAGCATTTT
cdr3_aa: CASRYRYSNQPQHF

j_call: TRBJ1-5
v_call: TRBV6-6
clone_size: .
d_call: .
cdr3_nt: TGTGCCAGCAGTTATAGAGAATCCCACCAGCCCCAGCATTTT
cdr3_aa: CASSYRESHQPQHF

j_call: TRBJ2-3
v_call: TRBV6-5
clone_size: once
d_call: TRBD2
cdr3_nt: TGTGCCAGCAGCCCATACTGGGACTACACAGATACGCAGTATTTT
cdr3_aa: CASSPYWDYTDTQYF

j_call: TRBJ2-7
v_call: TRBV9
clone_size: .
d_call: .
cdr3_nt: TGTGCCAGCAGCGTAGGGGTGACTAGTTCCTACGAGCAGTACTTC
cdr3_aa: CASSVGVTSSYEQYF

j_call: TRBJ2-5
v_call: TRBV6-1
clone_size: .
d_call: TRBD1
cdr3_nt: TGTGCCAGCAGTGAAGCGGCGGGACAGGTGGCCCTGGAGACCCAGTACTTC
cdr3_aa: CASSEAAGQVALETQYF

j_call: TRBJ1-1
v_call: TRBV5-1
clone_size: .
d_call: TRBD1
cdr3_nt: TGCGCCAGCAGCTTGGACAGGGGCACTGAAGCTTTCTTT
cdr3_aa: CASSLDRGTEAFF

j_call: TRBJ2-7
v_call: TRBV15
clone_size: .
d_call: TRBD1
cdr3_nt: TGTGCCACCAGCGGACCGGGACAGGGGGCCAGAGAGCAGTACTTC
cdr3_aa: CATSGPGQGAREQYF

j_call: TRBJ2-7
v_call: TRBV20-1
clone_size: .
d_call: .
cdr3_nt: TGCAGTGCTCCGACTAATTACGAGCAGTACTTC
cdr3_aa: CSAPTNYEQYF

j_call: TRBJ2-1
v_call: TRBV7-9
clone_size: .
d_call: .
cdr3_nt: TGTTCCAGCAGCTTCCGCCCAACAGGGAAACCCTACAATGAGCAGTTCTTC
cdr3_aa: CSSSFRPTGKPYNEQFF

j_call: TRBJ2-1
v_call: TRBV2
clone_size: .
d_call: TRBD2
cdr3_nt: TGTGCCAGCAAGACCGGGACTAGCGGGAGCTACAATGAGCAGTTCTTC
cdr3_aa: CASKTGTSGSYNEQFF

j_call: TRBJ2-7
v_call: TRBV6-6
clone_size: .
d_call: .
cdr3_nt: TGTGCCAGCAGTTACTCGCACGGGGGGCCCTCCTACGAGCAGTACTTC
cdr3_aa: CASSYSHGGPSYEQYF

j_call: TRBJ2-4
v_call: TRBV6-6
clone_size: .
d_call: .
cdr3_nt: TGTGCTACGACCCCCAATACAGGGAGGGACATTCAGTACTTC
cdr3_aa: CATTPNTGRDIQYF

j_call: TRBJ2-2
v_call: TRBV9
clone_size: .
d_call: TRBD2
cdr3_nt: TGTGCCAGCAGCCTTTGGACTAGCGGGAGCACCGGGGAGCTGTTTTTT
cdr3_aa: CASSLWTSGSTGELFF

j_call: TRBJ2-1
v_call: TRBV10-1
clone_size: .
d_call: TRBD1
cdr3_nt: TGCGCCGCGGCAGGGGGATCAGATGAGCAGTTCTTC
cdr3_aa: CAAAGGSDEQFF

j_call: TRBJ2-7
v_call: TRBV5-4
clone_size: few
d_call: TRBD1
cdr3_nt: TGTGCCAGCAGACCTGGACAGGGGAGGGAGCAGTACTTC
cdr3_aa: CASRPGQGREQYF

j_call: TRBJ1-1
v_call: TRBV7-9
clone_size: .
d_call: .
cdr3_nt: TGTGCCAGCAGCTGGACACAGGACCCGGGCCTGAACACTGAAGCTTTCTTT
cdr3_aa: CASSWTQDPGLNTEAFF

j_call: TRBJ1-3
v_call: TRBV5-4
clone_size: .
d_call: TRBD1
cdr3_nt: TGTGCCAGCAGCAAGGACAGGGGGCCTGGAAACACCATATATTTT
cdr3_aa: CASSKDRGPGNTIYF

j_call: TRBJ2-2
v_call: TRBV12-5
clone_size: .
d_call: TRBD1
cdr3_nt: TGTGCTAGTGGTTCCGCCGGGACAGAATATAACACCGGGGAGCTGTTTTTT
cdr3_aa: CASGSAGTEYNTGELFF

j_call: TRBJ2-3
v_call: TRBV30
clone_size: .
d_call: .
cdr3_nt: TGTGCCTGGAGTGTATCAGTTGGCAACACAGATACGCAGTATTTT
cdr3_aa: CAWSVSVGNTDTQYF

j_call: TRBJ2-2
v_call: TRBV5-1
clone_size: .
d_call: .
cdr3_nt: TGCGCCAGCAGCTTAGTTAGCGGTAACACCGGGGAGCTGTTTTTT
cdr3_aa: CASSLVSGNTGELFF

j_call: TRBJ1-5
v_call: TRBV11-1
clone_size: few
d_call: TRBD1
cdr3_nt: TGTGCCAGCAGCCCGACAGGGGATGGTCAGCCCCAGCATTTT
cdr3_aa: CASSPTGDGQPQHF

j_call: TRBJ2-7
v_call: TRBV29-1
clone_size: .
d_call: .
cdr3_nt: TGCAGCGTTGAAGAAGTAGCTTATTTCTTAATTTTCTACGAGCAGTACTTC
cdr3_aa: CSVEEVAYFLIFYEQYF

j_call: TRBJ2-7
v_call: TRBV6-5
clone_size: few
d_call: .
cdr3_nt: TGTGCCAGCAGCCCCGGGGGGCCATCCTACGAGCAGTACTTC
cdr3_aa: CASSPGGPSYEQYF

j_call: TRBJ2-5
v_call: TRBV19
clone_size: .
d_call: .
cdr3_nt: TGTGCCAGTAGTAGCCTATTAGGGGGGGGGCTAGAGACCCAGTACTTC
cdr3_aa: CASSSLLGGGLETQYF

j_call: TRBJ2-3
v_call: TRBV6-5
clone_size: .
d_call: .
cdr3_nt: TGTGCCAGCAGTTACCGGCGGTACACAGATACGCAGTATTTT
cdr3_aa: CASSYRRYTDTQYF

j_call: TRBJ2-2
v_call: TRBV9
clone_size: .
d_call: TRBD2
cdr3_nt: TGTGCCAGCAGCCCTCGAACGGGGGGCACCGGGGAGCTGTTTTTT
cdr3_aa: CASSPRTGGTGELFF

j_call: TRBJ2-1
v_call: TRBV7-9
clone_size: .
d_call: .
cdr3_nt: TGTGCCAGCAGCTTAGAGGGGGGGGCTAATGAGCAGTTCTTC
cdr3_aa: CASSLEGGANEQFF

j_call: TRBJ1-5
v_call: TRBV30
clone_size: .
d_call: .
cdr3_nt: TGTGCCTGGAGTGTATGGGGGGGGGATCAGCCCCAGCATTTT
cdr3_aa: CAWSVWGGDQPQHF

j_call: TRBJ1-5
v_call: TRBV10-3
clone_size: .
d_call: .
cdr3_nt: TGTGCCATCAGTGTCGGGGTGGATCAGCCCCAGCATTTT
cdr3_aa: CAISVGVDQPQHF

j_call: TRBJ2-5
v_call: TRBV11-2
clone_size: once
d_call: .
cdr3_nt: TGTGCCAGCAGCTTATACGGCGGAATGAGTGGAGAGACCCAGTACTTC
cdr3_aa: CASSLYGGMSGETQYF

j_call: TRBJ1-5
v_call: TRBV13
clone_size: .
d_call: .
cdr3_nt: TGTGCCAGCAGTAAGGGGGACAATCAGCCCCAGCATTTT
cdr3_aa: CASSKGDNQPQHF

j_call: TRBJ2-1
v_call: TRBV5-1
clone_size: .
d_call: .
cdr3_nt: TGCGCCAGCAGCCTTAGCCGCAATGAGCAGTTCTTC
cdr3_aa: CASSLSRNEQFF

j_call: TRBJ1-1
v_call: TRBV7-9
clone_size: .
d_call: .
cdr3_nt: TGTGCCAGCAGCTTAGGAGTGGGGCACACTGAAGCTTTCTTT
cdr3_aa: CASSLGVGHTEAFF

j_call: TRBJ2-7
v_call: TRBV7-2
clone_size: .
d_call: TRBD1
cdr3_nt: TGTGCCAGCAGCCCGCAGGGGGCCCTTTCCTACGAGCAGTACTTC
cdr3_aa: CASSPQGALSYEQYF

j_call: TRBJ1-1
v_call: TRBV28
clone_size: .
d_call: .
cdr3_nt: TGTGCCAGCTGGGCAGAGGGGAACACTGAAGCTTTCTTT
cdr3_aa: CASWAEGNTEAFF

j_call: TRBJ1-2
v_call: TRBV30
clone_size: .
d_call: .
cdr3_nt: TGTGCCTGGAATGTGAGGGCTAACTATGGCTACACCTTC
cdr3_aa: CAWNVRANYGYTF

j_call: TRBJ2-3
v_call: TRBV11-2
clone_size: .
d_call: .
cdr3_nt: TGTGCCAGCAGCTTATTGGGGGCAAGCACAGATACGCAGTATTTT
cdr3_aa: CASSLLGASTDTQYF

j_call: TRBJ2-5
v_call: TRBV5-1
clone_size: once
d_call: .
cdr3_nt: TGCGCCAGCAGCGCGGAATTCGTGGGTGGAAAGACCCAGTACTTC
cdr3_aa: CASSAEFVGGKTQYF

j_call: TRBJ1-1
v_call: TRBV25-1
clone_size: .
d_call: TRBD1
cdr3_nt: TGTGCCAGCAGGATGACAGGGAGAGAAACTGAAGCTTTCTTT
cdr3_aa: CASRMTGRETEAFF

j_call: TRBJ2-4
v_call: TRBV2
clone_size: .
d_call: .
cdr3_nt: TGTGCCAGCCAAGCCGACCGGGTCCTGCGGCTCAAAAACATTCAGTACTTC
cdr3_aa: CASQADRVLRLKNIQYF

j_call: TRBJ1-2
v_call: TRBV4-2
clone_size: .
d_call: .
cdr3_nt: TGTGCCAGCAGCCAAGATCAGCAGGTCTATGGCTACACCTTC
cdr3_aa: CASSQDQQVYGYTF

j_call: TRBJ2-7
v_call: TRBV2
clone_size: .
d_call: TRBD1
cdr3_nt: TGTGCCAGCAGTACCCCAGGACGCACAGGGGGCTTGGCCGAGCAGTACTTC
cdr3_aa: CASSTPGRTGGLAEQYF

j_call: TRBJ2-7
v_call: TRBV5-6
clone_size: once
d_call: TRBD2
cdr3_nt: TGTGCCAGCAGCGTCCCCGTGGGCGGGGGGGCCTACGAGCAGTACTTC
cdr3_aa: CASSVPVGGGAYEQYF

j_call: TRBJ2-7
v_call: TRBV6-7
clone_size: .
d_call: .
cdr3_nt: TGTGCCAGCAGTTACTCGAGAAGTCAGGGGACCTCCTACGAGCAGTACTTC
cdr3_aa: CASSYSRSQGTSYEQYF

j_call: TRBJ2-3
v_call: TRBV12-1
clone_size: .
d_call: .
cdr3_nt: TGTGCCAGCAGCGGGACGACTAGCGGGACGGCAGATACGCAGTATTTT
cdr3_aa: CASSGTTSGTADTQYF

j_call: TRBJ2-5
v_call: TRBV11-1
clone_size: .
d_call: TRBD2
cdr3_nt: TGTGCCAGCAGCATGAGCGGGAGGCCAGGAGAGACCCAGTACTTC
cdr3_aa: CASSMSGRPGETQYF

j_call: TRBJ2-2
v_call: TRBV10-3
clone_size: .
d_call: .
cdr3_nt: TGTGCCATCAGTGCCATTAGCGCCGGGGAGCTGTTTTTT
cdr3_aa: CAISAISAGELFF

j_call: TRBJ1-1
v_call: TRBV25-1
clone_size: .
d_call: .
cdr3_nt: TGTGCCAGCAGTTCTGACACTGAAGCTTTCTTT
cdr3_aa: CASSSDTEAFF